This T cell receptor beta chain was sequenced in a study of tumor and adjacent non-tumor tissue in lung cancer. V lost 10 bases and J 7 bases, leaving 19 bases between the germline ends. The CDR3 consists of 13 residues. Three rounds of nested PCR, following a modified ARM-PCR protocol, produced the TCRbeta library. TCRdb re-analysed the multiplex PCR reads in MiXCR, keeping a single row per CDR3 protein. The sample has 90,000 to 110,000 distinct CDR3 sequences; about 64% are singletons. RNA was extracted from bulk tissue without any cell sorting. Distant lung tissue was collected more than 3 cm away from the tumor edge. Comments on this clonotype: Since no conserved phenylalanine or tryptophan closes the CDR3, a read error is the likely cause.

Sequencing was carried out using distant non-tumor lung tissue. The rearrangement joins TRBV12-3 or TRBV12-4 to TRBJ1-1, with TRBD1 as a possible D gene (5 bases). The origin of this receptor is a man aged 55 to 70 with non-small cell lung cancer. CDR3 DNA: TGTGCCAACAAAGGGACCTTAGAAAATGAAGCTTTCGTT. Its translation is CANKGTLENEAFV.